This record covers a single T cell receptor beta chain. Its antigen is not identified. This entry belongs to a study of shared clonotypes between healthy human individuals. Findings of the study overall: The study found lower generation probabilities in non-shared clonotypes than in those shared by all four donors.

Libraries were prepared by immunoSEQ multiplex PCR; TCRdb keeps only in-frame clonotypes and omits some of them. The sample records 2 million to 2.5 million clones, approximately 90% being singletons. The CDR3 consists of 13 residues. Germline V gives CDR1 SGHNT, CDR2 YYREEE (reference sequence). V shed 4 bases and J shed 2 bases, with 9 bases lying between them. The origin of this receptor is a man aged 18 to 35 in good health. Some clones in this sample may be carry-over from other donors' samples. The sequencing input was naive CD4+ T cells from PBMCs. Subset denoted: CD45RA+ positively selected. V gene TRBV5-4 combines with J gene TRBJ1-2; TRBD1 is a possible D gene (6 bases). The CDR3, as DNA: TGTGCCAGCAGCGAAGACAGGAACTATGGCTACACCTTC. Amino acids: CASSEDRNYGYTF.